The following is a TCR beta chain sequence with its context. The V end was cut by 8 bases, the J end by 0 bases, with 8 bases between. Per germline, CDR1 MNHEY and CDR2 SMNVEV (reference sequence). CDR3 length: 13 amino acids. The data originate from a study of blood T cell repertoires in COVID-19. Using immunoSEQ multiplex PCR, the repertoire was profiled, and TCRdb retains in-frame clones only, with some absent. In the table there are about 430,000 clones, roughly 88% of which are singletons. Participant age was roughly 18 to 90 years, and participants resided in roughly 25 US areas. This sequence originates from a woman in her late teens or twenties who had been exposed to COVID-19. Input material: PBMCs or T cells enriched from blood (not recorded which). The V call is TRBV27, the J call TRBJ1-3; TRBD1 might be the D (5 bases). The CDR3 nucleotides are TGTGCCAGCTCGGACACCTCTGGAAACACCATATATTTT. Translated: CASSDTSGNTIYF.